A selection of T cell receptor beta chains follows, all from one sample in a study of OX40 agonist ivuxolimab in advanced cancers. Profiled with immunoSEQ multiplex PCR; TCRdb holds only in-frame clones, not every one. The table includes roughly 60,000 clones, nearly 85% detected once. This specimen consisted of CD4+ or CD8+ T cells sorted from blood, obtained in a trial of the OX40 agonist ivuxolimab. The receptor source for this set is an adult with an advanced solid tumor such as melanoma, head and neck, liver or kidney cancer. Each CDR3 is given with its conserved first and last residue. The order of the fields is CDR3 length, J gene, D gene, clone size, V gene, CDR3 DNA, CDR3 protein. D genes are given only for firm matches. Size is stated for part of the rows, as once, few or many counts, or as a class when the clone is expanded.

len: 14
j_gene: TRBJ2-7
d_gene: -
abundance: -
v_gene: TRBV7-2
CDR3nt: TGTGCCAGCAGCTTAGAGGGCGGCTCCTACGAGCAGTACTTC
CDR3aa: CASSLEGGSYEQYF

len: 16
j_gene: TRBJ2-1
d_gene: -
abundance: -
v_gene: TRBV2
CDR3nt: TGTGCCAGCAGTGAAGCGCTTTTAAGCTCCTACAATGAGCAGTTCTTC
CDR3aa: CASSEALLSSYNEQFF

len: 15
j_gene: TRBJ2-1
d_gene: -
abundance: few
v_gene: TRBV7-8
CDR3nt: TGTGCCAGCAGCTTCGACGGGAGATCTATCAATGAGCAGTTCTTC
CDR3aa: CASSFDGRSINEQFF

len: 13
j_gene: TRBJ1-2
d_gene: -
abundance: -
v_gene: TRBV4-3
CDR3nt: TGCGCCAGCAGCCAAGATCCAGGGTATGGCTACACCTTC
CDR3aa: CASSQDPGYGYTF

len: 13
j_gene: TRBJ2-7
d_gene: TRBD2
abundance: -
v_gene: TRBV11-2
CDR3nt: TGTGCCTCGGGGCGGGAGGGCCTCCACGAGCAGTACTTC
CDR3aa: CASGREGLHEQYF

len: 15
j_gene: TRBJ2-1
d_gene: TRBD2
abundance: -
v_gene: TRBV5-4
CDR3nt: TGTGCCAGCAGCTTGGAAGGCGGGGGGGCGGGTGAGCAGTTCTTC
CDR3aa: CASSLEGGGAGEQFF

len: 16
j_gene: TRBJ2-7
d_gene: TRBD2
abundance: -
v_gene: TRBV4-2
CDR3nt: TGTGCCAGCAGCCCCGTGTCGCGCGGGAGGGCCAAAGAGCAGTACTTC
CDR3aa: CASSPVSRGRAKEQYF

len: 15
j_gene: TRBJ1-1
d_gene: -
abundance: once
v_gene: TRBV11-2
CDR3nt: TGTGCCAGCAGCCTAACGGTAACGGGGGCCGGGTACGCTTTCTTT
CDR3aa: CASSLTVTGAGYAFF

len: 12
j_gene: TRBJ2-7
d_gene: -
abundance: once
v_gene: TRBV27
CDR3nt: TGTGCCAGCGGGCGGCTGACCGGCGAGCAGTACTTC
CDR3aa: CASGRLTGEQYF

len: 14
j_gene: TRBJ1-2
d_gene: -
abundance: -
v_gene: TRBV9
CDR3nt: TGTGCCAGCAGCGCTCCCGACAGGTATAATGGCTACACCTTC
CDR3aa: CASSAPDRYNGYTF

len: 16
j_gene: TRBJ2-6
d_gene: -
abundance: -
v_gene: TRBV28
CDR3nt: TGTGCCAGCAGTTACCAGGGAAGCTCTGGGGCCAACGTCCTGACTTTC
CDR3aa: CASSYQGSSGANVLTF

len: 15
j_gene: TRBJ1-3
d_gene: TRBD1
abundance: -
v_gene: TRBV28
CDR3nt: TGTGCCAGCAGTTCCGGACAGGGGACAGGAAACACCATATATTTT
CDR3aa: CASSSGQGTGNTIYF

len: 17
j_gene: TRBJ1-2
d_gene: TRBD1
abundance: -
v_gene: TRBV28
CDR3nt: TGTGCCAGCAGTTTAACACTGGGGGCAGGGGGCAACTATGGCTACACCTTC
CDR3aa: CASSLTLGAGGNYGYTF

len: 16
j_gene: TRBJ2-1
d_gene: TRBD2
abundance: -
v_gene: TRBV6-5
CDR3nt: TGTGCCAGCAGTTACGAGAGGACTAGCGGGGACAATGAGCAGTTCTTC
CDR3aa: CASSYERTSGDNEQFF

len: 15
j_gene: TRBJ1-1
d_gene: TRBD1
abundance: -
v_gene: TRBV18
CDR3nt: TGTGCCAGCTCACCTGGGGGGGACAGGTATGTTGAAGCTTTCTTT
CDR3aa: CASSPGGDRYVEAFF

len: 15
j_gene: TRBJ1-4
d_gene: TRBD1
abundance: once
v_gene: TRBV11-2
CDR3nt: TGTGCCAGCAGCTCCAGGGGGCTTGCTAATGAAAAACTGTTTTTT
CDR3aa: CASSSRGLANEKLFF

len: 13
j_gene: TRBJ2-2
d_gene: -
abundance: -
v_gene: TRBV5-1
CDR3nt: TGCGCCAGCAGCCAGGTTAGCACCGGGGAGCTGTTTTTT
CDR3aa: CASSQVSTGELFF

len: 15
j_gene: TRBJ2-7
d_gene: TRBD2
abundance: -
v_gene: TRBV5-6
CDR3nt: TGTGCCAGCAGCTTGTGGGAGGGCTCAACCTACGAGCAGTACTTC
CDR3aa: CASSLWEGSTYEQYF

len: 13
j_gene: TRBJ1-1
d_gene: -
abundance: -
v_gene: TRBV6-6
CDR3nt: TGTGCCAGCAGTTTCTTTATGAACACTGAAGCTTTCTTT
CDR3aa: CASSFFMNTEAFF

len: 14
j_gene: TRBJ2-3
d_gene: -
abundance: -
v_gene: TRBV11-3
CDR3nt: TGTGCCAGCAGCTTAGGCCAGTCTGCGGATACGCAGTATTTT
CDR3aa: CASSLGQSADTQYF

len: 15
j_gene: TRBJ1-3
d_gene: -
abundance: once
v_gene: TRBV30
CDR3nt: TGTGCCTGGAACACCTACCCCCCCTCTGGAAACACCATATATTTT
CDR3aa: CAWNTYPPSGNTIYF

len: 13
j_gene: TRBJ2-5
d_gene: -
abundance: -
v_gene: TRBV7-8
CDR3nt: TGTGCCAGCAGCTTAGACGAAAGGGGGACCCAGTACTTC
CDR3aa: CASSLDERGTQYF

len: 14
j_gene: TRBJ2-2
d_gene: -
abundance: -
v_gene: TRBV6-5
CDR3nt: TGTGCCAGCCGGTGGGGGAAAGTAACCGGGGAGCTGTTTTTT
CDR3aa: CASRWGKVTGELFF

len: 14
j_gene: TRBJ2-4
d_gene: -
abundance: -
v_gene: TRBV5-1
CDR3nt: TGCGCCAGCAGCCCTGGCGGGGCCGGGAACATTCAGTACTTC
CDR3aa: CASSPGGAGNIQYF

len: 14
j_gene: TRBJ1-4
d_gene: TRBD1
abundance: -
v_gene: TRBV28
CDR3nt: TGTGCCAGCAGTGGAGGGACAGGGGATGAAAAACTGTTTTTT
CDR3aa: CASSGGTGDEKLFF

len: 13
j_gene: TRBJ2-7
d_gene: -
abundance: few
v_gene: TRBV6-1
CDR3nt: TGTGCCAGCAGCCCCGGGACATGGAACGAGCAGTACTTC
CDR3aa: CASSPGTWNEQYF

len: 12
j_gene: TRBJ1-1
d_gene: -
abundance: -
v_gene: TRBV7-2
CDR3nt: TGTGCCAGCAGCTTAGTGGTACCTGAACCTTTCTTT
CDR3aa: CASSLVVPEPFF

len: 15
j_gene: TRBJ2-3
d_gene: TRBD2
abundance: once
v_gene: TRBV5-1
CDR3nt: TGCGCCAGCAGCTTGGCCGGCGGGAGAATAGATACGCAGTATTTT
CDR3aa: CASSLAGGRIDTQYF